This is a list of T cell receptor beta chains from one sample in a study of cytomegalovirus exposure and HLA in healthy donors. Sequenced by immunoSEQ multiplex PCR; TCRdb stores in-frame clones only, minus some. This sample's table reports approximately 110,000 clones. Source material: PBMCs. The receptors here all came from a man between 18 and 35 years old in good health and CMV-seronegative. CDR3s include the opening cysteine and the closing phenylalanine or tryptophan. D genes are given only for firm matches.

>TRBJ1-5|-|TRBV30
CAWSVSGGNQPQHF
TGTGCCTGGAGTGTATCAGGGGGCAATCAGCCCCAGCATTTT
>TRBJ1-2|TRBD1|TRBV7-9
CASSLNRGGGYTF
TGTGCCAGCAGCTTAAACAGGGGAGGCGGCTACACCTTC
>TRBJ2-7|-|TRBV9
CASSVSPMKSSYEQYF
TGTGCCAGCAGCGTAAGTCCGATGAAGAGCTCCTACGAGCAGTACTTC
>TRBJ1-2|-|TRBV10-3
CAISEGRGFNYGYTF
TGTGCCATCAGTGAAGGCAGGGGTTTTAACTATGGCTACACCTTC
>TRBJ2-6|TRBD1|TRBV30
CAWSKSGGILSSGANVLTF
TGTGCCTGGAGTAAGTCAGGGGGTATCCTAAGCTCTGGGGCCAACGTCCTGACTTTC
>TRBJ1-1|TRBD1|TRBV19
CASSKQPGQGSFTEAFF
TGTGCCAGTAGTAAACAACCGGGACAGGGGAGCTTCACTGAAGCTTTCTTT
>TRBJ2-7|-|TRBV29-1
CSVKVRPYEQYF
TGCAGCGTTAAAGTCAGGCCCTACGAGCAGTACTTC
>TRBJ1-4|-|TRBV9
CASSAPGIGNEKLFF
TGTGCCAGCAGCGCGCCAGGGATCGGTAATGAAAAACTGTTTTTT
>TRBJ1-2|TRBD1|TRBV28
CASWQGVNYGYTF
TGTGCCAGCTGGCAGGGGGTTAACTATGGCTACACCTTC
>TRBJ1-2|-|TRBV15
CATSRVTGGGYGYTF
TGTGCCACCAGCAGAGTAACTGGGGGCGGCTATGGCTACACCTTC
>TRBJ2-7|TRBD1|TRBV2
CASNANPGTGGSSYEQYF
TGTGCCAGCAATGCGAATCCCGGGACAGGGGGTAGCTCCTACGAGCAGTACTTC
>TRBJ2-2|-|TRBV18
CASSPGLTNTGELFF
TGTGCCAGCTCACCGGGACTGACGAACACCGGGGAGCTGTTTTTT